These 8 T cell receptor beta chains originate from one sample sequenced in a study of CD8+ T cells in alopecia areata. RNA, once extracted, was reverse transcribed into cDNA for use as the sequencing template. Sequencing was performed with immunoSEQ multiplex PCR; in TCRdb, only in-frame clones are kept and a portion is missing. Of hundreds of thousands of clones listed, 57% are singletons. The specimen comprised CD4+ T cells sorted from blood, sampled at week 0. The receptors were gathered from a human donor with alopecia areata.

The chain couples TRBV5-1 to TRBJ2-3; D is ambiguous. The ends were cut back, 5 bases at V and 2 bases at J, with 15 bases in the middle. Germline assignment: CDR1 SGHRS and CDR2 YFSETQ. The CDR3 is 15 amino acids. In nucleotides, the CDR3 is TGCGCCAGCAGGCCGAGGTCCACAGCCACAGATACGCAGTATTTT. Protein: CASRPRSTATDTQYF. The variable domain in full, with the rest retrieved from reference TRBV5-1 and TRBJ2-3, is KAGVTQTPRYLIKTRGQQVTLSCSPISGHRSVSWYQQTPGQGLQFLFEYFSETQRNKGNFPGRFSGRQFSNSRSEMNVSTLELGDSALYLCASRPRSTATDTQYFGPGTRLTVL.

CDR3 residues: CSVEKLGGRFNEQFF. CDR3 DNA: TGCAGCGTTGAAAAATTGGGGGGGCGATTCAATGAGCAGTTCTTC. The rearrangement links TRBV29-1 to TRBJ2-1, with D possibly matching TRBD2 (7 bases). Germline V gives CDR1 SQVTM, CDR2 ANQGSEA. The V end lost 2 bases, the J end lost 6 bases, and 17 bases lay between the germline ends. The CDR3 is 15 residues long.

This CDR3 is CASRPIATAIYEQYF. CDR3 bases: TGCGCCAGCAGACCGATTGCGACAGCTATCTACGAGCAGTACTTC. This sequence joins TRBV5-1 and TRBJ2-7, with a tentative D call TRBD1 (5 bases). V shed 5 bases and J shed 3 bases, with 18 bases lying between them. Germline CDR1 is SGHRS and CDR2 is YFSETQ. The CDR3 has 15 residues.

This clone was detected only a few times. This chain joins TRBV29-1 and TRBJ1-1; D ambiguous. The CDR3 sequence is 13 residues long. V gave up 2 bases and J gave up 3 bases, with 10 bases separating them. CDR1 and CDR2 (germline): SQVTM, ANQGSEA. In nucleotides, the CDR3 is TGCAGCGTTGAAAGGATTCCGTACACTGAAGCTTTCTTT. It specifies CSVERIPYTEAFF.

This chain joins TRBV7-9 and TRBJ2-7, with D tentatively TRBD1 or TRBD2 (6 bases each). CDR1 is SEHNR and CDR2 is FQNEAQ in the germline V gene (reference sequence). V was trimmed by 5 bases and J by 2 bases, leaving 13 bases between them. This CDR3 is built from 14 residues. CDR3 coding DNA: TGTGCCAGCAGCATCTACAGGGAGGCCTACGAGCAGTACTTC. Translation gives CASSIYREAYEQYF.

V and J are TRBV4-1 and TRBJ2-7; D ambiguous. The V end lost 1 base, the J end lost 7 bases, and 17 bases lay between the germline ends. Looked up from germline, CDR1 is MGHRA and CDR2 is YSYEKL. The CDR3 contains 15 residues. The CDR3 reads CASSQAARRRREQYF. The CDR3 bases are TGCGCCAGCAGCCAAGCAGCGAGACGGAGAAGAGAGCAGTACTTC.

This clone was recorded at least ten times. The chain employs TRBV10-3 and TRBJ2-1; 9 positions agree with TRBD2. V gave up 8 bases and J gave up 8 bases; unmatched junction bases: 7. This CDR3 is built from 13 residues. In germline, CDR1 is ENHRY, CDR2 SYGVKD. CDR3 in DNA: TGTGCCATCGCGGCGGGAGGGAGCGATGAGCAGTTCTTC. It specifies CAIAAGGSDEQFF.

The CDR3 protein is CATGSEQGGRAHYGYTF. The DNA for the CDR3 is TGTGCCACCGGGAGCGAACAGGGCGGACGTGCTCACTATGGCTACACCTTC. The J gene is TRBJ1-2, the V gene TRBV7-9, with D perhaps TRBD1 (6 bases). Germline CDR1 reads SEHNR; CDR2 reads FQNEAQ (reference sequence). The CDR3 consists of 17 residues. V lost 10 bases to trimming and J lost 3 bases, with 27 bases between them.